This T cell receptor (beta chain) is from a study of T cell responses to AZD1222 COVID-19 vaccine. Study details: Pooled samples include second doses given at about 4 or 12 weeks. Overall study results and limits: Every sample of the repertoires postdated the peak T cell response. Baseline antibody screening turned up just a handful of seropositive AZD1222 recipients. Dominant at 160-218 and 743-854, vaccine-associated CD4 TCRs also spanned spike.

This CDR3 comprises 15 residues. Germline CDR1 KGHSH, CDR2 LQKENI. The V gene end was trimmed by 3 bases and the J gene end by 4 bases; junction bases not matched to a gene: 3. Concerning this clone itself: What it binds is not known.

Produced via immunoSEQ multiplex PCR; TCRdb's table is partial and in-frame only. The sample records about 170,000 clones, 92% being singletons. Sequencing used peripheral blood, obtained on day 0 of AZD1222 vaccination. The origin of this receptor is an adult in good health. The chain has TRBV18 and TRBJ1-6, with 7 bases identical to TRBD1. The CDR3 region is CASSPGTEYNSPLHF. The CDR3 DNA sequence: TGTGCCAGCTCACCGGGGACAGAATATAATTCACCCCTCCACTTT.